Listed below are T cell receptor beta chains from one sample, sequenced in a study of T cells in Graves' hyperthyroidism and ophthalmopathy. Each CDR3 protein is one row after TCRdb ran MiXCR on the multiplex PCR reads. Of around 350,000 distinct CDR3 sequences listed, about 20% are singletons. Sequenced input: blood. The receptors derive from a woman younger than 35 with Graves' hyperthyroidism. Each CDR3 is given with its conserved first and last residue. A D gene is named only where the DNA matches it firmly. Expanded clones are given a class, and other clones once, few, many or no size at all.

J | D | size | V | DNA | CDR3
TRBJ2-5 | TRBD1 | many | TRBV2 | TGTGCCAGCAGCACAGGGGTTGGAGAGACCCAGTACTTC | CASSTGVGETQYF
TRBJ1-5 | . | many | TRBV20-1 | TGCAGTGCAAGGAGTAGCAATCAGCCCCAGCATTTT | CSARSSNQPQHF
TRBJ1-1 | . | few | TRBV6-1 | TGTGCCAGCAGTGAAGAACTTTTTACTGAAGCTTTCTTT | CASSEELFTEAFF
TRBJ2-4 | . | many | TRBV7-9 | TGTGCCAGCAGCTCGTCCGGGGGTGTTCGAAACATTCAGTACTTC | CASSSSGGVRNIQYF
TRBJ1-1 | . | many | TRBV6-5 | TGTGCCAGCAGTTACTCCGATATCATATTCACTGAAGCTTTCTTT | CASSYSDIIFTEAFF
TRBJ2-3 | . | few | TRBV15 | TGTGCCACCAGCCCTCCAGGGCACACAGATACGCAGTATTTT | CATSPPGHTDTQYF
TRBJ1-1 | TRBD1 | many | TRBV28 | TGTGCCAGCAGTTTCGGACAGGGGTGGACTGAAGCTTTCTTT | CASSFGQGWTEAFF
TRBJ2-7 | . | many | TRBV20-1 | TGCAGTGGTAGGGCTGACCCTTACGAGCAGTACTTC | CSGRADPYEQYF
TRBJ1-5 | TRBD1 | many | TRBV12-3/TRBV12-4 | TGTGCCAGCAGTTTGCGACAGGGGCGGCGGGGTAATCAGCCCCAGCATTTT | CASSLRQGRRGNQPQHF
TRBJ1-2 | TRBD1 | . | TRBV6-1 | TGTGCCAGCAGTACGACAGGGGAGGTAAATGGCTACACCTTC | CASSTTGEVNGYTF
TRBJ1-2 | . | many | TRBV29-1 | TGCAGCGTTGAAGATCGCCCGGGTTCTAACTATGGCTACACCTTC | CSVEDRPGSNYGYTF
TRBJ1-5 | . | . | TRBV5-4 | TGTGCCAGCAGCTTGTTATCGGTTGAGTTGGGCCAGGGTTACATCGGCAATCAGCCCCAGCATTTT | CASSLLSVELGQGYIGNQPQHF
TRBJ2-5 | . | once | TRBV7-3 | TGTGCCAGCAGCTTTGGCACAGGGCTGGGTAAAGAGACCCAGTACTTC | CASSFGTGLGKETQYF
TRBJ2-2 | TRBD2 | few | TRBV4-2 | TGTGCCAGCAGCCAATTGTTTCCTAGCGGGAACACCGGGGAGCTGTTTTTT | CASSQLFPSGNTGELFF
TRBJ2-7 | TRBD1 | many | TRBV6-1 | TGTGCCAGCAACCGGGACAGGGTAACCTACGAGCAGTACTTC | CASNRDRVTYEQYF
TRBJ1-1 | . | many | TRBV29-1 | TGCAGCGTTGTTGGACGGTTGAACACTGAAGCTTTCTTT | CSVVGRLNTEAFF
TRBJ1-5 | . | . | TRBV4-1 | TGCGCCAGCAGCCTCAACTCTCCCAATCAGCCCCAGCATTTT | CASSLNSPNQPQHF
TRBJ1-1 | . | few | TRBV5-1 | TGCGCCAGCAGCTCGGAGGCGCTTACTGAAGCTTTCTTT | CASSSEALTEAFF
TRBJ2-5 | . | many | TRBV20-1 | TGCAGTGCTAGAGGCAAACTAGAGACCCAGTACTTC | CSARGKLETQYF
TRBJ2-5 | TRBD2 | many | TRBV20-1 | TGCAGTGAATCTGGCGGGGGGGCAGAGACCCAGTACTTC | CSESGGGAETQYF
TRBJ1-1 | . | . | TRBV5-8 | TGTGCCAGCAGCTTGGTCCTGAAGTGGAACACTGAAGCTTTCTTT | CASSLVLKWNTEAFF
TRBJ2-5 | . | many | TRBV28 | TGTGCCAGCAGTCAGGGGGGCCTACAAGAGACCCAGTACTTC | CASSQGGLQETQYF
TRBJ1-1 | . | . | TRBV6-1 | TGTGCCAGCAGTCTGGACTGGGACGGTGAAGCTTTCTTT | CASSLDWDGEAFF
TRBJ2-7 | . | many | TRBV12-3/TRBV12-4 | TGTGCCAGCAGCCTATCGGTTAGGGCCTACGAGCAGTACTTC | CASSLSVRAYEQYF
TRBJ1-5 | . | many | TRBV5-5 | TGTGCCAGCAGTTGGGGGTTCGGCAATCAGCCCCAGCATTTT | CASSWGFGNQPQHF
TRBJ1-2 | . | many | TRBV15 | TGTGCCACCAGCAGTTTCGACGGCTACTATGGCTACACCTTC | CATSSFDGYYGYTF
TRBJ2-6 | TRBD2 | . | TRBV19 | TGTGCCACCAAAGCTAGCGGGGGTTCTGGGGCCAACGTCCTGACTTTC | CATKASGGSGANVLTF
TRBJ1-3 | . | many | TRBV6-1 | TGTGCCAGCAGGGACACAGCCTTCGGAAACACCATATATTTT | CASRDTAFGNTIYF
TRBJ2-6 | . | many | TRBV5-1 | TGCGCCAGCAGCTTCTCCTCTGGGGCCAACGTCCTGACTTTC | CASSFSSGANVLTF
TRBJ1-2 | . | once | TRBV2 | TGTGCCTGCCTGAGGACAGAAAAATATGGCTACACCTTC | CACLRTEKYGYTF
TRBJ2-7 | . | . | TRBV12-3/TRBV12-4 | TGTGCCAGCAGTTCCGGGACCGCGTTCTCCTACGAGCAGTACTTC | CASSSGTAFSYEQYF
TRBJ2-5 | . | many | TRBV4-1 | TGCGCCAGCAGGCCCTTGGGGGGGGCGCAAGAGACCCAGTACTTC | CASRPLGGAQETQYF
TRBJ1-1 | . | few | TRBV18 | TGTGCCAGCTCAAAGGGGGATGCGGGCACTGAAGCTTTCTTT | CASSKGDAGTEAFF
TRBJ2-2 | TRBD1 | many | TRBV12-3/TRBV12-4 | TGTGCCAGCAGTTCCAGGACAGGCGGGGAGCTGTTTTTT | CASSSRTGGELFF
TRBJ2-5 | TRBD2 | many | TRBV6-5 | TGTGCCAGCAGTTCCGGGACTAGCGGATTAGAAGAGACCCAGTACTTC | CASSSGTSGLEETQYF
TRBJ1-5 | . | many | TRBV6-1 | TGTGCCAGCAGTGAAGCGAAGGCAGGGATAGCTCAGCCCCAGCATTTT | CASSEAKAGIAQPQHF
TRBJ2-5 | . | many | TRBV7-8 | TGTGCCAGCAGTCACCTCCGGGCTTACGCCAGGGAGACCCAGTACTTC | CASSHLRAYARETQYF
TRBJ1-2 | . | many | TRBV7-2 | TGTGCCAGCAGCTTAGTATATGGCGGTGGCTACACCTTC | CASSLVYGGGYTF
TRBJ1-2 | TRBD1 | many | TRBV12-3/TRBV12-4 | TGTGCCAGCAGTTTAGCCCAGGGGGCGGACGGCTACACCTTC | CASSLAQGADGYTF
TRBJ1-5 | . | many | TRBV20-1 | TGCAGTGTCAGGGCCCAGGGAAGCAATCAGCCCCAGCATTTT | CSVRAQGSNQPQHF
TRBJ1-3 | . | many | TRBV2 | TGTGCCAGCAGTCCCACCACCGGACGGGGAAACACCATATATTTT | CASSPTTGRGNTIYF
TRBJ2-7 | TRBD2 | few | TRBV6-1 | TGTGCCAGCAGTCTGGCAGCCGGACTAGCGGGATCCTACGAGCAGTACTTC | CASSLAAGLAGSYEQYF
TRBJ1-3 | . | many | TRBV6-1 | TGTGCCAGCAGGACAGGTGGATCTGGAAACACCATATATTTT | CASRTGGSGNTIYF
TRBJ2-5 | TRBD2 | many | TRBV9 | TGTGCCAGCAGCGACGGGGGGGGGCCTGGAGAGACCCAGTACTTC | CASSDGGGPGETQYF
TRBJ2-7 | . | many | TRBV6-5 | TGTGCCAGCAGTTACCCCAACAGTCCCTACGAGCAGTACTTC | CASSYPNSPYEQYF
TRBJ1-2 | TRBD1 | few | TRBV7-3 | TGTGCCAGCAGCGGACTAACCGGGACAGCTAACTATGGCTACACCTTC | CASSGLTGTANYGYTF
TRBJ1-1 | . | . | TRBV5-5 | TGTGCCAGCAGCTTGGTCCAGGGCATCGGCACTGAAGCTTTCTTT | CASSLVQGIGTEAFF
TRBJ2-2 | . | many | TRBV29-1 | TGCAGCACTACAACAGGGAGGACCGGGGAGCTGTCTTTT | CSTTTGRTGELSF
TRBJ1-6 | . | . | TRBV11-1 | TGTGCCAGCAGCCCGGACGGGCAGCGGGCCAATTCACCCCTCCACTTT | CASSPDGQRANSPLHF
TRBJ2-7 | TRBD2 | . | TRBV12-3/TRBV12-4 | TGTGCCAGCAGCCGGCGGGGGGGGGCCTCCTACGAGCAGTACTTC | CASSRRGGASYEQYF